Below are 30 T cell receptor beta chains sequenced from a single sample in a study of T cell clones after liver transplantation. Sequencing used immunoSEQ multiplex PCR; TCRdb keeps in-frame clones, though not all of them. This sample has about 120,000 clones, with approximately 90% found just once. Sequences were derived from CD4+ T cells from blood, sampled 12 months after liver transplant. These TCRs come from a human patient who received a liver transplant. Some T cells may arise from the graft donor.

This sequence joins TRBV4-2 and TRBJ2-7; tentative D call: TRBD1 (6 bases). V lost 1 base and J lost 3, with 13 bases in between. The CDR3 consists of 15 residues. CDR1 and CDR2 (germline): LGHNA, YNFKEQ. CDR3 amino acids: CASSQGAGTYYEQYF. CDR3 DNA sequence: TGTGCCAGCAGCCAAGGGGCAGGGACATACTACGAGCAGTACTTC.

The chain recombines TRBV9 with TRBJ1-3, with D uncertain. The CDR3 extends over 15 amino acids. V lost 5 bases and J 0 bases, leaving 12 bases between the germline ends. Germline CDR1 reads SGDLS; CDR2 reads YYNGEE. DNA for the CDR3: TGTGCCAGCAGGCCTCATGGGAACTCTGGAAACACCATATATTTT. This codes for CASRPHGNSGNTIYF.

A single count supports this clone. The chain uses TRBV15 and TRBJ2-2; D ambiguous. The CDR3 spans 13 residues. The V end lost 0 bases, the J end lost 8 bases, and 7 bases lay between the germline ends. CDR1 and CDR2 (germline): LNHNV, YYDKDF (reference sequence). The CDR3 DNA is TGTGCCACCAGCAGAGATCGAGTTGGGGAGCTGTTTTTT. It specifies CATSRDRVGELFF.

This rearrangement joins TRBV4-1 to TRBJ1-2, with D unresolved. V was shortened by 4 bases and J by 0 bases, with 15 bases between the two germline ends. The CDR3 runs to 16 residues. Germline CDR1 reads MGHRA; CDR2 reads YSYEKL. CDR3 DNA sequence: TGCGCCAGCAGCCCCGTGCTGGGGAAAACTAACTATGGCTACACCTTC. It yields the protein CASSPVLGKTNYGYTF.

The chain uses TRBV14 and TRBJ1-2; no reliable D call. The V end was cut by 3 bases, the J end by 4 bases, with 15 bases between. The germline CDR1 and CDR2 sequences are SGHDN and FVKESK. There are 15 residues in the CDR3. CDR3 coding DNA: TGTGCCAGCAGCCACCCCCCCGGGGAACTCTATGGCTACACCTTC. This gives the protein CASSHPPGELYGYTF.

The chain couples TRBV6-1 to TRBJ2-7, with 11 bases identical to TRBD2. Per germline, CDR1 MNHNS and CDR2 SASEGT. J gave up 4 bases and V 4 bases, and 3 bases lay outside the gene matches. The CDR3 length is 14 residues. As DNA, the CDR3 is TGTGCCAGCAGTGTCGGACTAGCGGGTTACGAGCAGTACTTC. Residues: CASSVGLAGYEQYF.

V usage is TRBV6-1 and J usage is TRBJ2-7, with a weak D call TRBD2 (6 bases). CDR1 is MNHNS, CDR2 SASEGT, per germline. V was clipped by 2 bases and J by 5 bases, with 13 bases between them. This CDR3 contains 14 residues. The CDR3 region has the DNA TGTGCCAGCAGTGAATCCGGGGGATTAAACGAGCAGTACTTC. It is translated as CASSESGGLNEQYF.

This clone was seen only once. V usage is TRBV5-1 and J usage is TRBJ2-5; the match to TRBD1 covers 7 bases. This CDR3 has 15 amino acids. Germline assignment: CDR1 SGHRS and CDR2 YFSETQ. V trimming: 0 bases; J trimming: 5 bases; junction bases outside the gene matches: 7. CDR3 nucleotides: TGCGCCAGCAGCTTGGTAGGGGGCCCTGGGGAGACCCAGTACTTC. This translates into CASSLVGGPGETQYF.

The chain couples TRBV19 to TRBJ1-5; TRBD1 matches at 7 bases. This CDR3 is 15 amino acids long. J was trimmed by 5 bases and V by 4 bases; bases with no gene match: 8. Germline V CDR1 and CDR2: LNHDA, SQIVND (reference sequence). The CDR3 nucleotides are TGTGCCAGTAGTAATAAGGCAGGGACAGATCAGCCCCAGCATTTT. Residues: CASSNKAGTDQPQHF.

The rearrangement links TRBV5-6 to TRBJ1-1; D perhaps matches TRBD1 (5 bases). Germline CDR1 SGHDT, CDR2 YYEEEE. The CDR3 length is 16 residues. V was trimmed by 4 bases and J by 7 bases, leaving 23 bases between them. CDR3: CASSRWARREGSEAFF. The CDR3 DNA reads as TGTGCCAGCAGCCGATGGGCCCGCAGGGAAGGGAGTGAAGCTTTCTTT.

This clone was detected once. The chain links TRBV7-8 to TRBJ1-5, with D possibly being TRBD1 (5 bases). Germline V gene sequence: CDR1 SGHVS, CDR2 FQNEAQ. The CDR3 consists of 16 residues. V lost 6 bases, J lost 0 bases, and 15 bases lay in between. CDR3 sequence reads: CASSSRGTGSNQPQHF. CDR3 nucleotides: TGTGCCAGCAGTTCGAGAGGAACAGGTAGCAATCAGCCCCAGCATTTT.

The J gene is TRBJ2-3, the V gene TRBV19; no reliable D call. With 3 bases removed from V and 7 bases from J, the gap between germline ends came to 11 bases. The CDR3 is 13 residues long. The germline V gene encodes CDR1 LNHDA and CDR2 SQIVND (reference sequence). CDR3 protein: CASSMGPHYTQYF. The CDR3 region has the DNA TGTGCCAGTAGTATGGGCCCTCACTATACGCAGTATTTT.

This clone appeared once. The rearrangement joins TRBV7-8 to TRBJ1-2; D perhaps matches TRBD1 (5 bases). CDR3 length equals 14 residues. With 5 bases removed from V and 0 bases from J, the gap between germline ends came to 10 bases. Germline CDR1 is SGHVS and CDR2 is FQNEAQ. The CDR3 nucleotides read TGTGCCAGCAGCCCAGGGCCGCCTAACTATGGCTACACCTTC. Amino acids: CASSPGPPNYGYTF.

The V call is TRBV5-6, the J call TRBJ2-7, with D perhaps matching TRBD1 (7 bases). Trimming cost V 0 bases and J 7 bases, with 8 bases left between them. CDR1 and CDR2 (germline): SGHDT, YYEEEE. The CDR3 is made up of 12 amino acids. The chain's CDR3 is CASSLAGGEQYF. The CDR3 bases are TGTGCCAGCAGCTTGGCAGGGGGGGAGCAGTACTTC. Full variable domain (outside the CDR3, taken from reference TRBV5-6 and TRBJ2-7): DAGVTQSPTHLIKTRGQQVTLRCSPKSGHDTVSWYQQALGQGPQFIFQYYEEEERQRGNFPDRFSGHQFPNYSSELNVNALLLGDSALYLCASSLAGGEQYFGPGTRLTVT.

The V and J genes are TRBV6-5 and TRBJ2-4; 8 bases fit TRBD1. After removal of 6 bases from V and 2 bases from J, the junction contained 3 bases not matched to a gene. The CDR3 runs to 14 residues. CDR1 and CDR2 from the germline V gene are MNHEY and SVGAGI. CDR3 region: CASRQGASKNIQYF. The CDR3 DNA follows: TGTGCCAGCAGGCAGGGGGCGTCCAAAAACATTCAGTACTTC.

The chain has TRBV7-9 and TRBJ1-4; D is undetermined. The CDR3 totals 17 residues. V dropped 1 base and J dropped 0 bases, with 12 bases sitting between them. The germline V gene has CDR1 SEHNR and CDR2 FQNEAQ (reference sequence). DNA for the CDR3: TGTGCCAGCAGCTTAGTTCTGGGTACGACAACTAATGAAAAACTGTTTTTT. Translation: CASSLVLGTTTNEKLFF.

The chain has TRBV2 and TRBJ2-1, with 12 bases that match TRBD1. V dropped 5 bases and J dropped 5; count of bases not matched to a gene: 7. This CDR3 region has 16 residues. Germline V gene lookup returns CDR1 SNHLY and CDR2 FYNNEI. CDR3 in amino acids: CASSSGTGGWDNEQFF. The CDR3 bases are TGTGCCAGCAGTTCCGGGACAGGGGGCTGGGACAATGAGCAGTTCTTC.

This clone was counted a few times. The chain uses TRBV27 and TRBJ1-2; no clear D. This CDR3 contains 13 residues. Germline loops: CDR1 MNHEY, CDR2 SMNVEV (reference sequence). Between the trimmed V and J ends, which lost 4 bases and 3 bases, there was a span of 9 bases. CDR3 region: CASSWAEDYGYTF. The CDR3 DNA reads TGTGCCAGCAGTTGGGCCGAGGACTATGGCTACACCTTC.

The chain uses TRBV5-5 and TRBJ2-7; D not resolved. V lost 0 bases and J lost 5, with 9 bases in between. This CDR3 contains 13 residues. Germline assignment: CDR1 SGHKS and CDR2 YYEKEE (reference sequence). The CDR3 sequence is CASSLAPMNEQYF. CDR3 sequence (DNA): TGTGCCAGCAGCTTGGCACCGATGAACGAGCAGTACTTC.

The DNA for the CDR3 is TGTGCCAGCAGACTTCCCTCCAGACAGGGAGCTTTCTTT. Amino acid sequence: CASRLPSRQGAFF. This chain joins TRBV2 and TRBJ1-1, with 7 bases lining up with TRBD1. Germline V gene lookup returns CDR1 SNHLY and CDR2 FYNNEI. V was pared by 6 bases and J by 10 bases, with 11 bases of the junction left unmatched. The CDR3 is made up of 13 amino acids.

This clone was seen just once. J is TRBJ2-1 and V is TRBV19, with TRBD1 matching over 11 bases. V lost 3 bases to trimming and J lost 1 base; unmatched junction nucleotides: 11. This CDR3 is built from 19 residues. Germline CDR1 LNHDA, CDR2 SQIVND (reference sequence). CDR3 in amino acids: CASSMGQGVPVGSYNEQFF. CDR3 nucleotide sequence: TGTGCCAGTAGTATGGGACAGGGGGTACCTGTTGGATCCTACAATGAGCAGTTCTTC.

The V and J genes are TRBV9 and TRBJ2-7; D is unresolved. The CDR3 covers 13 residues. V lost 0 bases, J lost 0 bases, and 4 bases lay in between. Germline loops: CDR1 SGDLS, CDR2 YYNGEE. CDR3 coding DNA: TGTGCCAGCAGCGTAGGGATCTCCTACGAGCAGTACTTC. It yields the protein CASSVGISYEQYF.

This sequence joins TRBV6-1 and TRBJ2-7, with no clear D. The CDR3 covers 11 residues. In germline, CDR1 is MNHNS, CDR2 SASEGT. Between the trimmed V and J ends, which lost 3 bases and 2 bases, there was a span of 2 bases. The CDR3 spells CASSDAYEQYF. Written as DNA, the CDR3 is TGTGCCAGCAGTGACGCCTACGAGCAGTACTTC.

This clone was recorded only once. One junction end disagrees with the germline gene, perhaps due to a read error. The chain uses TRBV6-6 and TRBJ2-7; D may be TRBD2 (6 bases). Germline CDR1 reads MNHNY; CDR2 reads SVGAGI (reference sequence). The CDR3 covers 14 residues. The CDR3 DNA follows: TGTGCCAGCAGTTATGGGAGGACGGGCGACTCGGGGCACTTC. As protein: CASSYGRTGDSGHF.

The chain recombines TRBV21-1 with TRBJ2-7; TRBD2, the table's D call, was not compared with the DNA. TRBV21-1 is classified as a pseudogene. The CDR3 is made up of 16 amino acids. This CDR3 is CASSSGLQVPASEQYF. CDR3 bases: TGTGCCAGCAGCTCGGGACTACAGGTCCCCGCGTCAGAGCAGTACTTC.

The V and J genes are TRBV2 and TRBJ1-2; D is uncertain. V dropped 6 bases and J dropped 3 bases, with 5 bases sitting between them. The CDR3 sequence is 11 residues long. Germline V gene lookup returns CDR1 SNHLY and CDR2 FYNNEI. The CDR3 is CASSKDYGYTF. The CDR3 DNA reads TGTGCCAGCAGCAAGGACTATGGCTACACCTTC.

The V and J genes are TRBV29-1 and TRBJ1-3, with D unclear. In germline, CDR1 is SQVTM, CDR2 ANQGSEA. V was clipped by 2 bases and J by 9 bases, with 8 bases between them. The length of the CDR3 is 11 residues. CDR3 amino acids: CSVETDGTIYF. CDR3 DNA: TGCAGCGTTGAAACTGATGGCACCATATATTTT.

J is TRBJ1-2 and V is TRBV27; no clear D gene. This CDR3 contains 19 residues. Trimming pared 5 bases from V and 4 bases from J, leaving 29 bases between. Germline V gene sequence: CDR1 MNHEY, CDR2 SMNVEV (reference sequence). The CDR3 loop reads CASSHTPGLLLRLGYGYTF. CDR3 in DNA: TGTGCCAGCAGTCATACCCCCGGACTCCTGCTAAGACTTGGCTATGGCTACACCTTC.

CDR3 DNA sequence: TGTGCCAGCAGCTTGGAAATAAGAACCACCGGGACCGGGGCTTTCTTT. Protein product: CASSLEIRTTGTGAFF. This chain joins TRBV5-8 and TRBJ1-1; possible D gene TRBD1, 5 bases. Germline V CDR1 and CDR2: SGHTS, YDEGEE. The CDR3 totals 16 residues. V was cut by 0 bases and J by 11 bases, with 23 bases left in between.

This clone appeared a single time. V usage is TRBV6-6 and J usage is TRBJ2-1; D gene unclear. Germline V lookup: CDR1 MNHNY, CDR2 SVGAGI (reference sequence). V was shortened by 5 bases and J by 2 bases, with 1 base between the two germline ends. The CDR3 spans 11 residues. The chain's CDR3 is CASSAYNEQFF. The CDR3, as DNA: TGTGCCAGCAGTGCCTACAATGAGCAGTTCTTC.